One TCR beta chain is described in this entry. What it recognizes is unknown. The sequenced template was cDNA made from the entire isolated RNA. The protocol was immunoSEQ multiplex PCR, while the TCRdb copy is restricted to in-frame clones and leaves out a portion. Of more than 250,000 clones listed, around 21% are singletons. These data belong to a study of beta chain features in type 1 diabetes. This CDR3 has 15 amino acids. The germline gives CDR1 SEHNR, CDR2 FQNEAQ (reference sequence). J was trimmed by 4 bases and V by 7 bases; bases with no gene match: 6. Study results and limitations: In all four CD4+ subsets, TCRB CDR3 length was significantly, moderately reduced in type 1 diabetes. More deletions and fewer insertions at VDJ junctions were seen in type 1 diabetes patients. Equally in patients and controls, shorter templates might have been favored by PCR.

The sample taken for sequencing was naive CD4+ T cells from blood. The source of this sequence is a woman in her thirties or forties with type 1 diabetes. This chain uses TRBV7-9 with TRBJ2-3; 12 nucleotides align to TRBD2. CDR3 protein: CASISTSGRSDTQYF. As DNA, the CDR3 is TGTGCCAGCATTTCGACTAGCGGGAGATCAGATACGCAGTATTTT.